This T cell receptor beta chain stems from a study of shared clonotypes between healthy human individuals. Overall study results and limits: In a few donors, around 4.8% of naive CD4 clonotypes appeared in common.

The germline gives CDR1 SGHRS, CDR2 YFSETQ. V was cut by 3 bases and J by 4 bases, with 7 bases left in between. The CDR3 covers 13 residues. Of note for this clone: Its antigen remains unidentified.

All of the donors resided in Nashville, Tennessee, and each was a Caucasian adult. The assay used deep level. Replicate PCRs for sorted subsets used about 200 ng DNA; this equaled 25,000 to 35,000 T cell genomes. Only in-frame clones appear in the TCRdb table, and some are missing; sequencing was by immunoSEQ multiplex PCR. The sample gives roughly 1,100,000 clones, 70% to 80% of which show up once; roughly 1.5% is in the top ten. This clonotype was sampled from a man aged 18 to 29 in good health. V gene TRBV5-1 combines with J gene TRBJ1-4, with unresolved D. Source material: memory CD4+ T cells sorted from blood. Subset indicated: CD45RA-negative fraction. CDR3: CASSSRINEKLFF. In nucleotides, the CDR3 is TGCGCCAGCAGCTCGCGTATTAATGAAAAACTGTTTTTT.